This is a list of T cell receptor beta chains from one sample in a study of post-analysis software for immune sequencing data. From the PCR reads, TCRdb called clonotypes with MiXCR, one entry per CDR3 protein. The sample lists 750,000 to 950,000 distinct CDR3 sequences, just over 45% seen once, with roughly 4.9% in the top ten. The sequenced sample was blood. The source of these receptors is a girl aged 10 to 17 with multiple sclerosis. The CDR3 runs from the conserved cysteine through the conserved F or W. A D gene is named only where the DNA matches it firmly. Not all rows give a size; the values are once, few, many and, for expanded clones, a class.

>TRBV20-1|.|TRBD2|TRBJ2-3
TGCAGTGCTAGACGGGCGGGAGAGGATGCGCAGTATTTT
CSARRAGEDAQYF
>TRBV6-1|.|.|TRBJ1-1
TGCGCCAGCAGCGGTATAACTGGCACTGAAGCTTTCTTT
CASSGITGTEAFF
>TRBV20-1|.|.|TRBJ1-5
TGCAGTGCTAATTCCCCCCAGGCAGGAGCGTCCAGCAATCAGCCCCAGCATTTT
CSANSPQAGASSNQPQHF
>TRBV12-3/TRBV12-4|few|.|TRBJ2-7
TGTGCCAGCAGTTTCAGTGCCGGGAGCTCCTACGAGCAGTACTTC
CASSFSAGSSYEQYF
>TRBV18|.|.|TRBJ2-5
TGTGCCAGCTCACCTTCGACAGGAGCCGATTACCAAGAGACCCAGTACTTC
CASSPSTGADYQETQYF
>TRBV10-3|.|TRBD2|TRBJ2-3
TGTGCCATCGAAGCGGGAGGCACAGATACGCAGTATTTT
CAIEAGGTDTQYF
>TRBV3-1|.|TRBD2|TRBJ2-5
TGTGCCAGCAGCCCACTAGCGGCCTGGGAGACCCAGTACTTC
CASSPLAAWETQYF
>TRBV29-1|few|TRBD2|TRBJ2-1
TGCAGCGCCCGGACTAGCGGGGCTGACAATGAGCAGTTCTTC
CSARTSGADNEQFF
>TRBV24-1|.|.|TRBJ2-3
TGTGCCACCAGTGATTTGCAAATCGGGACCCCAGATACGCAGTATTTT
CATSDLQIGTPDTQYF
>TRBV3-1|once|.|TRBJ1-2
TGTGCCAGCAGCCCCATGACAGGATTTAACTATGGCTACACCTTC
CASSPMTGFNYGYTF
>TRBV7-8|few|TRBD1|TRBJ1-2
TGTGCCAGCAGCCCGATACCGACAGGGTACTATGGCTACACCTTC
CASSPIPTGYYGYTF
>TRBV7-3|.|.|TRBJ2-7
TGTGCCAGCAGCCCCTTAGGGGGAGCATTCCACGAGCAGTACTTC
CASSPLGGAFHEQYF
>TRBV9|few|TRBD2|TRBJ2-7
TGTGCCAGCAGCCGAACAGCCGGGACTAGCGCCTACGAGCAGTACTTC
CASSRTAGTSAYEQYF
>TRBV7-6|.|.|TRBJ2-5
TGTGCCAGCAGCGCCACAGGGACGGAGACCCAGTACTTC
CASSATGTETQYF
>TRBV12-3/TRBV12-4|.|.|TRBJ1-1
TGTGCCGGCACCCACGGGGGGGCGGGTGAAGCTTTCTTT
CAGTHGGAGEAFF
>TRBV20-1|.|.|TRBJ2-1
TGCAGTGCTAGACCCGGTGTAGACTACTACAATGAGCAGTTCTTC
CSARPGVDYYNEQFF
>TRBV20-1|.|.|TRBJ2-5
TGCAGTGCTAGAGAACCCCGGACTCAGAAAGAAGAGACCCAGTACTTC
CSAREPRTQKEETQYF
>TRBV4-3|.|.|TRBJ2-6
TGCGCCAGCAGCCAAGATCCACCGGACAGCTTCTCTGGGGCCAACGTCCTGACTTTC
CASSQDPPDSFSGANVLTF
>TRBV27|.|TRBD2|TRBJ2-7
TGTGCCAGCAGTTGGGCGGGAGGGGACTCCTACGAGCAGTACTTC
CASSWAGGDSYEQYF
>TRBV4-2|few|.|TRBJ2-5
TGTGCCAGCAGCCTAGAAGAACGGGGCGGGCAGTACTTC
CASSLEERGGQYF
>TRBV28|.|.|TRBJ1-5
TGTGCCAGCAGTTTACGGGGGTGGGGACAGCCCCAGCATTTT
CASSLRGWGQPQHF
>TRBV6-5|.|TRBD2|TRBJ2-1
TGTGCCAGCAGTTACTCGAGGGGACTAGTTGGGCCAGAGCAGTTCTTC
CASSYSRGLVGPEQFF
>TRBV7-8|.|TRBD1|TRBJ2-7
TGTGCCAGCACCCTACAGGGGGCCCTTCACGAGCAGTACTTC
CASTLQGALHEQYF
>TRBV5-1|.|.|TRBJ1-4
TGCGCCAACAGCGCAGGGTGGGGTAATGAAAAACTGTTTTTT
CANSAGWGNEKLFF
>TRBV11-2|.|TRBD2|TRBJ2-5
TGTGCCAGCAGCTTAGATCCTCCGGGACTAGCGGTACAAGAGACCCAGTACTTC
CASSLDPPGLAVQETQYF
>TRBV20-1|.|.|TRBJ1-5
TGCAGTGCCCTTCAGCAGGGTAGGGATCAGCCCCAGCATTTT
CSALQQGRDQPQHF
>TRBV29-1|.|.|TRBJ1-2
TGCAGCGTTGAAGGAGTACAGGGCTACACCTTC
CSVEGVQGYTF
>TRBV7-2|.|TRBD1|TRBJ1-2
TGTGCCAGCAGCCCCAGGGGGCGTGAAGGCTACACCTTC
CASSPRGREGYTF
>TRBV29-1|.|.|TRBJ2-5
TGCAGCGCCGACAGCCAAGAGACCCAGTACTTC
CSADSQETQYF
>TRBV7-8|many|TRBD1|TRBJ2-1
TGTGCCAGCAGCCCGGGACAGGGGGGTAGGAATGAGCAGTTCTTC
CASSPGQGGRNEQFF
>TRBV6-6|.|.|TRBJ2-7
TGTGCCAGCAGTTACAGTTTCGACGGTAACTCCTACGAGCAGTACTTC
CASSYSFDGNSYEQYF
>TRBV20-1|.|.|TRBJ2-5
TGCAGTGCTAGCCGTTCGGACGGGCCCCAAGAGACCCAGTACTTC
CSASRSDGPQETQYF
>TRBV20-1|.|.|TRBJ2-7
TGCAGTGCTAGAGATCCAGCGGCTATTCATAACTACGAGCAGTACTTC
CSARDPAAIHNYEQYF
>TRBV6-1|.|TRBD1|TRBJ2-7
TGTGCCAGCAGTGAAGGACAGGGCTTTTACGAGCAGTACTTC
CASSEGQGFYEQYF
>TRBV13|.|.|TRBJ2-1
TGTGCCAGCAGCTCTCATGGGGGTAATGAGCAGTTCTTC
CASSSHGGNEQFF
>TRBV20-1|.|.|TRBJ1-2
TGCAGTGCTCAGCGTGTGGCAAACTATGGCTACACCTTC
CSAQRVANYGYTF
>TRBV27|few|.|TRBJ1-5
TGTGCCAGCAGTCTGTTCGTGGGGAAAGGGCAGCCCCAGCATTTT
CASSLFVGKGQPQHF
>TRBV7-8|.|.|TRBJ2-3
TGTGCCAGCAGCTCAAGGGGTAGGCGTGCGGATACGCAGTATTTT
CASSSRGRRADTQYF
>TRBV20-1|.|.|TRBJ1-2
TGCAGTGCGAGAGCAGGGAACTATGGCTACACCTTC
CSARAGNYGYTF
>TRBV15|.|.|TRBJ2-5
TGTGCCACCAGCAGAGATGGGCAGACCCAGTACTTC
CATSRDGQTQYF
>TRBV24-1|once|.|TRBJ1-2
TGTGCCACCAGTGTTGGGGCCGGAGATGGCTACACCTTC
CATSVGAGDGYTF
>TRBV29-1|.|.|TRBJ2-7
TGCAGCGTTGCCTCCGGGTCCGGAAACGAGCAGTACTTC
CSVASGSGNEQYF
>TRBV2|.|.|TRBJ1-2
TGTGCCAGCAGTCAGGTCGAGGACTATGGCTACACCTTC
CASSQVEDYGYTF
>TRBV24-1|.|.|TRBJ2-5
TGTGCCACCAGTGATGGCAAGGGGGAGCAGTACTTC
CATSDGKGEQYF
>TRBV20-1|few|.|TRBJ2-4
TGCAGTGCTCCTAAGAACCCACGGACCAAAAACATTCAGTACTTC
CSAPKNPRTKNIQYF
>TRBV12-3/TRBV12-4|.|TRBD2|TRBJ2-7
TGTGCCAGCAGCGGACTAGTCACCTACGAGCAGTACTTC
CASSGLVTYEQYF
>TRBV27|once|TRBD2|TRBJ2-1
TGTGCCAGCAGTCTCTCTAGCGGGAGGAGCTCCTACAATGAGCAGTTCTTC
CASSLSSGRSSYNEQFF
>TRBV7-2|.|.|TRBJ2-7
TGTGCCAGCAGCTTAGTCGGGAGTGCCGACGAGCAGTACTTC
CASSLVGSADEQYF
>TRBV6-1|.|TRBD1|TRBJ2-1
TGTGCCAGCAGGGGGACAGGGGCGATTGAGCAGTTCTTC
CASRGTGAIEQFF
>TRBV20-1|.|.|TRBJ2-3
TGCAGTGCTAGAGCGAGTAGCTTAGGCACAGATACGCAGTATTTT
CSARASSLGTDTQYF
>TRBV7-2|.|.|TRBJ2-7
TGTGCCAGCAGCCCAAGGGGGGAGGGCTACGAGCAGTACTTC
CASSPRGEGYEQYF
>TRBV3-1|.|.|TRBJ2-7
TGTGCCAGCAGCGGAAGCTCGGTCGGCGAGCAGTACTTC
CASSGSSVGEQYF
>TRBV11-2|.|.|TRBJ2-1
TGTGCCAGCAGCATCTCACTCGGGACTCCCTCCTACAATGAGCAGTTCTTC
CASSISLGTPSYNEQFF
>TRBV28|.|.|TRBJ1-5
TGTGCCAGCAGTTTAGTGGGTTATAGCAATCAGCCCCAGCATTTT
CASSLVGYSNQPQHF
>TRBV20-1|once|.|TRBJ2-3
TGCAGTGCGATAAAGAATAGGGGCGGGAGCACAGATACGCAGTATTTT
CSAIKNRGGSTDTQYF